This is a list of T cell receptor beta chains from one sample in a study of cytomegalovirus exposure and HLA in healthy donors. Measured with immunoSEQ multiplex PCR; TCRdb has only the in-frame clones, and not every one. The table shows roughly 120,000 clones, with around 80% occurring only once. Sequences were obtained from PBMCs. Every receptor here comes from a woman under 40 in good health and CMV-seronegative. CDR3s include the opening cysteine and the closing phenylalanine or tryptophan. Each record gives: D gene, J gene, clone size, V gene, CDR3 DNA, CDR3 protein. D genes are given only for firm matches. A clone size is listed for some rows: how often the clone was seen (once, few, many), or a class if it is expanded.

TRBD2 TRBJ2-7 NA TRBV7-6 TGTGCCAGCAGCAAAACTAGCGGGGGGACCTACGAGCAGTACTTC CASSKTSGGTYEQYF
TRBD2 TRBJ2-5 few TRBV6-5 TGTGCCAGCAAGGTTAGCGGGAGTGGTGAGACCCAGTACTTC CASKVSGSGETQYF
NA TRBJ2-2 NA TRBV30 TGTGCCTGGAGGGGGCAGGTTACGAACACCGGGGAGCTGTTTTTT CAWRGQVTNTGELFF
NA TRBJ2-7 NA TRBV12-5 TGTGCTAGTGGCTTCCGGGGATACTACGAGCAGTACTTC CASGFRGYYEQYF
NA TRBJ1-2 NA TRBV5-1 TGCGCCAGCAGCTTGGCCGACAGAGCTAACTATGGCTACACCTTC CASSLADRANYGYTF
TRBD2 TRBJ2-3 NA TRBV4-1 TGCGCCAGCAGCCAACAGGGACTAGCGGTGGGGGATACGCAGTATTTT CASSQQGLAVGDTQYF
NA TRBJ2-7 few TRBV25-1 TGTGCCAGCAGTGCTACGGGGATACAGGGTCGAACCTACGAGCAGTACTTC CASSATGIQGRTYEQYF
TRBD1 TRBJ1-3 NA TRBV6-1 TGTGCCAGCAGTGGGCCCGGACAGGCGGTACGGCGAAACACCATATATTTT CASSGPGQAVRRNTIYF
NA TRBJ1-6 NA TRBV9 TGTGCCAGCAGCCCCCAAGGGGCAATCCGAGGCGCACCCCTCCACTTT CASSPQGAIRGAPLHF
NA TRBJ1-3 NA TRBV11-2 TGTGCCAGTAGCTCGTTGTGGAGGGATAATAGAAACACCATATATTTT CASSSLWRDNRNTIYF
NA TRBJ2-2 once TRBV9 TGTGCCAGCAGCGTCCCACAGGGAGGGACCGGGGAGCTGTCTTTT CASSVPQGGTGELSF
TRBD1 TRBJ2-7 NA TRBV5-1 TGCGCCAGCAGCTACGGGACAGGGGGATACGAGCAGTACTTC CASSYGTGGYEQYF
TRBD1 TRBJ2-7 NA TRBV15 TGTGCCACCAGCAGAGATCAGTCGGGACAGGCGATTTTCTACGAGCAGTACTTC CATSRDQSGQAIFYEQYF
TRBD2 TRBJ2-1 NA TRBV19 TGTGCCAGTAGACTAGCGGGGGGCAATGAGCAGTTCTTC CASRLAGGNEQFF
TRBD1 TRBJ2-7 NA TRBV7-3 TGTGCCAGCAGCCCAGGGTCGGGACAGGGGGCCTACGAGCAGTACTTC CASSPGSGQGAYEQYF